Each of the 22 T cell receptor beta chains below was sequenced from the same sample in a study of Graves' ophthalmopathy and Graves' hyperthyroidism. RNA transcripts yielded amplified TCR beta CDR3 regions. HTBI primers were employed in first-round RT-PCR, then a second-round multiplex PCR followed. TCRdb reprocessed the multiplex PCR reads via MiXCR and lists one record per CDR3 protein. In the table there are a few hundred thousand distinct CDR3 sequences, less than 45% of which are singletons. Sequencing used peripheral blood or thyroid tissue (not recorded which). Receptors originate from an adult man with Graves' hyperthyroidism.

This chain links TRBV7-2 with TRBJ2-6, with D tentatively TRBD1 (6 bases). Trimming left V 6 bases short and J 2 bases short, with 17 bases between. CDR3 size: 17 residues. Germline loops: CDR1 SGHTA, CDR2 FQGNSA. As DNA, the CDR3 is TGTGCCAGCAGTCTAGACAGGACCCCGGCTGGGGCCAACGTCCTGACTTTC. This gives the protein CASSLDRTPAGANVLTF.

The sample holds many counts of this clonotype. The V and J genes are TRBV6-6 and TRBJ1-5; 7 bases align to TRBD1. Germline CDR1 reads MNHNY; CDR2 reads SVGAGI (reference sequence). The J segment lost 1 base and the V segment lost 0 bases, leaving 6 bases of the junction unmatched. The CDR3 consists of 17 residues. The CDR3 nucleotides read TGTGCCAGCAGTTACTCGACAGGGTCAGGGAGCAATCAGCCCCAGCATTTT. Its protein product is CASSYSTGSGSNQPQHF.

The rearrangement links TRBV29-1 to TRBJ2-7, with 9 bases identical to TRBD1. Germline CDR1 SQVTM, CDR2 ANQGSEA. The trim removed 8 bases at V and 2 bases at J, leaving 10 bases unmatched. The CDR3 contains 14 residues. Here the CDR3 reads CSYTGTGLAYEQYF. CDR3 bases: TGCAGCTACACCGGGACAGGGTTGGCCTACGAGCAGTACTTC.

This clonotype was observed many times. The chain employs TRBV20-1 and TRBJ2-5; D might be TRBD1 or TRBD2, each matching 5 bases. V lost 3 bases and J lost 2, with 10 bases in between. The V gene's germline CDR1 is DFQATT and CDR2 SNEGSKA (reference sequence). CDR3 length equals 13 residues. CDR3 bases: TGCAGTGCTAGTCGGGGCGGGCAAGAGACCCAGTACTTC. Protein product: CSASRGGQETQYF.

The V and J genes are TRBV2 and TRBJ2-1; TRBD1 is a possible D gene (5 bases). The germline CDR1 and CDR2 sequences are SNHLY and FYNNEI. The CDR3 covers 11 residues. V was trimmed by 7 bases and J by 8 bases, leaving 9 bases between them. The CDR3 here is CASKQVDEQFF. CDR3 DNA sequence: TGTGCCAGCAAACAGGTCGATGAGCAGTTCTTC. Based on the CDR3 plus reference TRBV2 and TRBJ2-1, the full variable domain is EPEVTQTPSHQVTQMGQEVILRCVPISNHLYFYWYRQILGQKVEFLVSFYNNEISEKSEIFDDQFSVERPDGSNFTLKIRSTKLEDSAMYFCASKQVDEQFFGPGTRLTVL.

Note on this clonotype: A much larger clone is a single base away; this may be a read error. No conserved phenylalanine or tryptophan is present at the end of the CDR3, so a read error is the likely explanation. CDR3 amino acids: CASRNPDSKSEAFL. Written as DNA, the CDR3 is TGTGCCAGCAGGAACCCCGACAGTAAAAGTGAAGCTTTCCTT. The chain recombines TRBV2 with TRBJ1-1, with D maybe TRBD1 (5 bases). This CDR3 region has 14 residues. Germline-derived CDR1 and CDR2 are SNHLY and FYNNEI. The V end was cut by 6 bases, the J end by 7 bases, with 18 bases between.

As regards this clonotype: It may be a read error: a sequence one base away is much more abundant. The V gene is TRBV7-2, the J gene TRBJ2-5, with D possibly TRBD2 on 7 matching bases. Germline V gives CDR1 SGHTA, CDR2 FQGNSA. The CDR3 contains 13 residues. Trimming left V 3 bases short and J 7 bases short, with 12 bases between. CDR3: CASSFEGGGTQYF. In nucleotides, the CDR3 is TGTGCCAGCAGCTTTGAGGGAGGGGGGACCCAGTACTTC.

There are many counts of this clonotype. This sequence joins TRBV20-1 and TRBJ2-7; 9 nucleotides align to TRBD1. J was trimmed by 0 bases and V by 5 bases; bases with no gene match: 8. The CDR3 totals 15 residues. CDR1 and CDR2 from the germline V gene are DFQATT and SNEGSKA (reference sequence). The CDR3 sequence: CSAETDRGLSYEQYF. Here the CDR3 DNA reads TGCAGTGCTGAAACGGACAGGGGTCTCTCCTACGAGCAGTACTTC.

This chain joins TRBV19 and TRBJ1-5; D perhaps matches TRBD1 (5 bases). The CDR3 spans 15 residues. Germline assignment: CDR1 LNHDA and CDR2 SQIVND (reference sequence). V lost 7 bases to trimming and J lost 0 bases, with 13 bases between them. The CDR3 spells CASIGTKYSNQPQHF. The CDR3 DNA follows: TGTGCCAGTATCGGGACGAAGTATAGCAATCAGCCCCAGCATTTT.

This clonotype was detected a few times. CDR3 sequence reads: CASSQAGNTGELFF. In nucleotides, the CDR3 is TGTGCCAGCAGCCAGGCCGGGAACACCGGGGAGCTGTTTTTT. The genes are TRBV7-9 and TRBJ2-2, with D unclear. The CDR3 has 14 residues. In germline, CDR1 is SEHNR, CDR2 FQNEAQ (reference sequence). The V end lost 5 bases, the J end lost 1 base, and 8 bases lay between the germline ends. Full variable domain (missing parts from reference TRBV7-9 and TRBJ2-2): DTGVSQNPRHKITKRGQNVTFRCDPISEHNRLYWYRQTLGQGPEFLTYFQNEAQLEKSRLLSDRFSAERPKGSFSTLEIQRTEQGDSAMYLCASSQAGNTGELFFGEGSRLTVL.

This clonotype has just one count. The rearrangement links TRBV24-1 to TRBJ1-6; possible D gene TRBD1, 5 bases. Trimming took off 5 bases at V and 11 bases at J, with 18 bases between the two ends. Germline CDR1 KGHDR, CDR2 SFDVKD. The CDR3 length is 15 residues. This chain's CDR3 is CATSVDSREGTPLHF. The CDR3 DNA reads TGTGCCACCAGTGTGGATAGCAGGGAAGGGACACCCCTCCACTTT.

About this clonotype itself: A single base separates this from a much larger clone, so it may be a read error. The CDR3 spells CSARWRAPNQPQHF. The CDR3 DNA follows: TGCAGTGCTAGATGGAGGGCCCCTAATCAGCCCCAGCATTTT. The chain links TRBV20-1 to TRBJ1-5; the D is unclear. V dropped 2 bases and J dropped 4 bases, with 12 bases sitting between them. The CDR3 contains 14 residues. Germline V gene lookup returns CDR1 DFQATT and CDR2 SNEGSKA (reference sequence).

This clonotype was seen a single time. This is likely a read error, given that the CDR3 carries no conserved phenylalanine or tryptophan at its end. This chain connects TRBV5-1 to TRBJ2-7; TRBD1 agrees at 7 bases. Trimming at V came to 4 bases and at J to 5 bases, leaving 9 bases not matched to a gene. The CDR3 covers 14 residues. Germline CDR1 is SGHRS and CDR2 is YFSETQ. CDR3 sequence reads: CASSLGDSSNEQYL. CDR3 coding DNA: TGCGCCAGCAGCCTGGGGGACAGTAGCAACGAGCAGTACCTC.

V gene TRBV18 combines with J gene TRBJ1-1; TRBD1 is a possible D gene (5 bases). Trimming removed 2 bases at V and 0 bases at J, with 16 bases between. Germline CDR1 reads KGHSH; CDR2 reads LQKENI. The CDR3 runs 17 residues. CDR3 sequence: CASSPVGTGKMNTEAFF. Written as DNA, the CDR3 is TGTGCCAGCTCACCAGTCGGGACCGGAAAAATGAACACTGAAGCTTTCTTT.

This clonotype was seen just once. Just one base apart from a much larger clone, this may be a read error. This chain links TRBV5-4 with TRBJ1-2; D may be TRBD1 (6 bases). Germline CDR1 reads SGHNT; CDR2 reads YYREEE (reference sequence). The CDR3 loop spans 15 amino acids. V was shortened by 9 bases and J by 6 bases, with 24 bases between the two germline ends. The CDR3 spells CANSLEGDSLNGYTF. In DNA, the CDR3 is TGTGCCAACAGTTTAGAGGGGGATAGTCTGAATGGCTACACCTTC.

The chain has TRBV15 and TRBJ2-5, with 7 bases matching TRBD2. The V gene's germline CDR1 is LNHNV and CDR2 YYDKDF (reference sequence). Trimming took 3 bases from V and 3 from J; bases not matched to a gene: 7. The CDR3 contains 15 residues. The CDR3 nucleotides are TGTGCCACCAGCAGCGTAGCGGGTCGGGAAGAGACCCAGTACTTC. Translation gives CATSSVAGREETQYF.

This clonotype was counted many times. This chain joins TRBV9 and TRBJ2-6; 9 bases align to TRBD2. J was trimmed by 1 base and V by 5 bases; bases with no gene match: 7. Per the germline V gene, CDR1 is SGDLS and CDR2 is YYNGEE. CDR3 size: 17 residues. The CDR3 nucleotides are TGTGCCAGCAGACCCGGGACTAGCCGGTCTGGGGCCAACGTCCTGACTTTC. Protein sequence: CASRPGTSRSGANVLTF. Complete variable domain (other parts from reference TRBV9 and TRBJ2-6): DSGVTQTPKHLITATGQRVTLRCSPRSGDLSVYWYQQSLDQGLQFLIQYYNGEERAKGNILERFSAQQFPDLHSELNLSSLELGDSALYFCASRPGTSRSGANVLTFGAGSRLTVL.

This clonotype was seen repeatedly, ten times or more. The chain employs TRBV24-1 and TRBJ1-5; D is perhaps TRBD1 (6 bases). Per the germline V gene, CDR1 is KGHDR and CDR2 is SFDVKD. Trimming took 7 bases from V and 1 from J, leaving 7 bases between them. This CDR3 spans 13 amino acids. The chain's CDR3 is CATRGGSNQPQHF. The CDR3 DNA sequence: TGTGCCACCAGAGGGGGGAGCAATCAGCCCCAGCATTTT.

Worth noting for this clonotype: The junction and the germline gene differ at one end; a read error may be behind it. The chain employs TRBV10-3 and TRBJ2-5, with D uncertain. CDR1 is ENHRY and CDR2 is SYGVKD in the germline V gene. The length of the CDR3 is 18 residues. This CDR3 reads CASSPSGFSRGWAETQYF. The CDR3 coding sequence is TGTGCCAGCAGTCCCTCTGGATTTAGTCGCGGTTGGGCAGAGACCCAGTACTTC.

A note on this clonotype: A clone one base away is much larger, so this may be a read error. The chain couples TRBV19 to TRBJ1-5; D perhaps matches TRBD1 (5 bases). There are 17 residues in the CDR3. Germline CDR1 LNHDA, CDR2 SQIVND (reference sequence). The CDR3 DNA follows: TGTGTCAGTAGTATGGAAGGGACCGTCGGGGGCAATCAGCCCCAGCATTTT. It yields the protein CVSSMEGTVGGNQPQHF.

With respect to this clonotype: A much larger clonotype is one base distant, so this may be a read error. The rearrangement links TRBV20-1 to TRBJ2-7, with 7 positions matching TRBD1. Germline V gene data show CDR1 as DFQATT and CDR2 as SNEGSKA (reference sequence). There are 15 residues in the CDR3. The J segment lost 6 bases and the V segment lost 0 bases, leaving 11 bases of the junction unmatched. CDR3 residues: CSARDPETGPSEQYF. For the CDR3, the DNA is TGCAGTGCTAGAGATCCCGAGACAGGGCCCAGCGAGCAGTACTTC.

J is TRBJ2-7 and V is TRBV7-9, with 10 bases lining up with TRBD1. The CDR3 loop spans 15 amino acids. The ends lost 3 bases at V and 5 bases at J; junction bases unmatched: 7. The germline CDR1 and CDR2 sequences are SEHNR and FQNEAQ (reference sequence). For the CDR3, the DNA is TGTGCCAGCAGCTTCCGGGACAGGGGTATGCACGAGCAGTACTTC. It is translated as CASSFRDRGMHEQYF.